This T cell receptor beta chain was retrieved from a study of cytomegalovirus exposure and HLA in healthy donors. The PCR contained 60 Vbeta and 13 Jbeta primers. Assay: immunoSEQ multiplex PCR; the TCRdb copy retains only in-frame clones and omits some. The sample lists roughly 200,000 clones, more than 65% seen once, with roughly 1.5% in the top ten. Trimming took 6 bases from V and 5 from J; bases not matched to a gene: 9. CDR3 length: 15 amino acids. Germline V lookup: CDR1 MDHEN, CDR2 SYDVKM. The specimen sequenced was PBMCs. The TCR was taken from a man aged 45-65 years in good health and CMV-seronegative. This chain joins TRBV28 and TRBJ2-5; 10 nucleotides match TRBD2. The CDR3 DNA reads as TGTGCCAGCAGCCCCCCTAGCGGGAGTATGGAGACCCAGTACTTC. This encodes CASSPPSGSMETQYF.